This T cell receptor (beta chain) was retrieved from a study of graft-versus-host responses after intestinal transplantation. The overall study: Recipients got multivisceral, liver-intestinal, or isolated intestinal transplants. Recipients uniformly received anti-thymocyte globulin induction, followed by tacrolimus and steroids for about 3 years. Study-wide findings and caveats: Recipient marrow showed GvH clones, some seen first in ileum or blood. Circulating GvH clone levels at their peak were associated with HvG declines (early post-transplant).

Comment on this clone: Its antigen is currently unknown.

Clones were read by immunoSEQ multiplex PCR, and TCRdb kept only the in-frame ones, dropping some. The data hold about 54,000 clones, with about 90% observed a single time. The TCR originated in a human patient who received an intestinal transplant, so some T cells may come from the graft donor. The specimen comprised PBMCs, sampled about 93 weeks after intestinal transplant.

The CDR3 coding sequence is TGTGCCAGCAGTTACTCCTACAGGGGTGACACTGAAGCTTTCTTT. Translation gives CASSYSYRGDTEAFF. The chain couples TRBV6-6 to TRBJ1-1; 7 positions match TRBD1. V shed 0 bases, J shed 3 bases, and the junction held 4 bases outside the gene matches. The CDR3 consists of 15 residues. CDR1 and CDR2 (germline): MNHNY, SVGAGI (reference sequence).